The table lists the clone carrying this T cell receptor beta chain with many counts. What it recognizes is unknown. The data derive from a study of T cells after yellow fever vaccination. Across the study: Preparing low-cell-number fractions relied on SMART-Seq v4 Ultra Low Input. The study's findings and limits: In FACS-sorted repertoires, abundant clonotypes from the bulk population could appear as contaminants.

Trimming at V came to 3 bases and at J to 5 bases, leaving 8 bases not matched to a gene. The germline V gene has CDR1 LGHDT and CDR2 YNNKEL (reference sequence). The CDR3 is 17 amino acids. Template-switching 5'RACE yielded the TCR cDNA; a universal primer site and UMIs were added in the process. One entry per CDR3 protein, called by TCRdb with MiXCR from the 5' RACE reads. The data show 200,000 to 250,000 distinct CDR3 sequences, about 3% seen once. V gene TRBV3-1 combines with J gene TRBJ2-1; 12 nucleotides align to TRBD2. The clonotype originates from a man between 18 and 29 years old who received the YFV17D yellow fever vaccine. Material: CD4+ T cells sorted from PBMCs, obtained 10 days after the yellow fever booster vaccination. The CDR3 region is CASSHGLAGSADNEQFF. For the CDR3, the DNA is TGTGCCAGCAGCCACGGACTAGCGGGGAGCGCGGACAATGAGCAGTTCTTC.